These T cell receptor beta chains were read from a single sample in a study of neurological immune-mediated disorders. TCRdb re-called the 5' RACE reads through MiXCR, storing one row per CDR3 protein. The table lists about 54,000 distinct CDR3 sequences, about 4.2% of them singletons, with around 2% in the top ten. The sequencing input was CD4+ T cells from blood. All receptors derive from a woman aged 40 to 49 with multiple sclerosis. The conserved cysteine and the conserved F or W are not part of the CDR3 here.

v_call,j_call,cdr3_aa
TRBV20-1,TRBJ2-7,SAKAGGPKYEQY
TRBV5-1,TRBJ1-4,ASNVGQSPNEKLF
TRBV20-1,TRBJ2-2,SASLGGPNTGELF
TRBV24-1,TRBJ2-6,ATSWNSGANVLT
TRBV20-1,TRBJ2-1,SARTSGGPGEQF
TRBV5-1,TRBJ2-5,ASSNQGAGETQY
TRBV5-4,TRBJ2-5,ASSPKGRSQETQY
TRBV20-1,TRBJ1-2,SAATVNYGYT
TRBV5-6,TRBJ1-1,ASSLGERTERAF
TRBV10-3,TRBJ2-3,AISESPTDTQY
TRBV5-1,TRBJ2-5,ASSFRFQETQY
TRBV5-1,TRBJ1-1,ASSLVFGANTEAF
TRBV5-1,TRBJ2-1,ASSRDRSYNEQF
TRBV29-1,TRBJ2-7,SVRSRDRAHEQY
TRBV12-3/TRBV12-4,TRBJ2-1,ASSQRGEQF
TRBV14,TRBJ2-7,ASSQDPSGDEQY
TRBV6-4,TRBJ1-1,ASREDRLAGTEAF
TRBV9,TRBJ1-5,ASSRTQTYNQPQH
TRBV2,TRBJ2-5,ASSEGRETQY
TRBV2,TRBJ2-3,ASSDQGGTDTQY
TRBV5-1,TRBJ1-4,ASSSAHLYSEKLF
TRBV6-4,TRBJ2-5,ATPETQY
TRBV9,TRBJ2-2,ASSVAGREGTGELF
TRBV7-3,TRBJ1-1,ASSSERNTEAF
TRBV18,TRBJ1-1,ASSPPGGRVNTEAF
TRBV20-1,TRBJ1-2,SARGDRGRDYGYT
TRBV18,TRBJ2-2,ASSPKPSGELF
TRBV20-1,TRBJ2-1,SARDRGGGGGYNEQF
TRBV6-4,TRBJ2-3,ASSDSAGLGADTQY
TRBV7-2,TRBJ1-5,ASSLASLQPQH
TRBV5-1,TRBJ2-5,ASSFTGTKRETQY
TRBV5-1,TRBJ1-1,ASSWVGTGGLVTEAF